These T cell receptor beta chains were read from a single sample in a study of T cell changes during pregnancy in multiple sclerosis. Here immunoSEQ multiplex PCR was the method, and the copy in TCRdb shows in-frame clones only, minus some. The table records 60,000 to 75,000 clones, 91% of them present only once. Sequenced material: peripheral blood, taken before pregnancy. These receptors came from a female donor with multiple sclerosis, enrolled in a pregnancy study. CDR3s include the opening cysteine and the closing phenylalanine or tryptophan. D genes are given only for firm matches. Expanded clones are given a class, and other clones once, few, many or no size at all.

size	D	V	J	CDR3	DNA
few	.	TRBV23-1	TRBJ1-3	CASSQSYGGLAGNTIYF	TGCGCCAGCAGTCAATCCTACGGGGGGCTAGCTGGAAACACCATATATTTT
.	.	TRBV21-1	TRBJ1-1	CASRATKGGVPNTEAFF	TGTGCCAGCAGAGCGACAAAGGGGGGGGTCCCGAACACTGAAGCTTTCTTT
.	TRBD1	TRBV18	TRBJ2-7	CASSPPGQVNEQYF	TGTGCCAGCTCACCGCCGGGACAGGTCAACGAGCAGTACTTC
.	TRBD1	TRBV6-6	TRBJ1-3	CASSLRQGAGNTIYF	TGTGCCAGCAGTTTGCGACAGGGGGCTGGAAACACCATATATTTT
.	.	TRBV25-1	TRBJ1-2	CASSSTPVIYTF	TGTGCCAGCAGTTCCACCCCGGTGATCTACACCTTC
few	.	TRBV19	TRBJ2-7	CASSMQGSYEQYF	TGTGCCAGTAGTATGCAGGGGTCCTACGAGCAGTACTTC
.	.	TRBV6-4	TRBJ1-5	CASSERDGSNFPQHF	TGTGCCAGCAGTGAGCGGGACGGCTCCAATTTCCCCCAGCATTTT
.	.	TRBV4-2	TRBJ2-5	CASSQGGGSTAAPAPETQYF	TGTGCCAGCAGCCAAGGAGGTGGGAGCACGGCAGCCCCGGCTCCAGAGACCCAGTACTTC
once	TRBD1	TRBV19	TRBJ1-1	CASSIWGQGNTEAFF	TGTGCCAGTAGTATATGGGGACAGGGTAACACTGAAGCTTTCTTT
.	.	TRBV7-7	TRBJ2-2	CASSLDSGWDGELFF	TGTGCCAGCAGCTTGGATAGCGGATGGGACGGGGAGCTGTTTTTT
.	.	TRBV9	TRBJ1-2	CASSVGPQGYDGYTF	TGTGCCAGCAGCGTCGGACCTCAGGGGTATGATGGCTACACCTTC
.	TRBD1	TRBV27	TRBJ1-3	CASHGPPGGKNTIYF	TGTGCCAGCCACGGGCCCCCAGGGGGCAAGAACACCATATATTTT
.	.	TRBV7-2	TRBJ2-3	CASSFSTTSTDTQYF	TGTGCCAGCAGCTTTAGCACAACTAGCACAGATACGCAGTATTTT
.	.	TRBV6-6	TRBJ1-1	CASSLHTNTEAFF	TGTGCCAGCAGCCTCCACACGAACACTGAAGCTTTCTTT
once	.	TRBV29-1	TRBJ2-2	CSVSGQFTGELFF	TGCAGCGTGAGCGGACAGTTCACCGGGGAGCTGTTTTTT
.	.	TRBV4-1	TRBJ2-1	CASSQTRGVNNEQFF	TGCGCCAGCAGCCAAACCCGGGGAGTGAACAATGAGCAGTTCTTC
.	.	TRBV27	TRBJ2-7	CATKTAYEQYF	TGTGCCACCAAGACAGCCTACGAGCAGTACTTC
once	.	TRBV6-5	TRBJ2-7	CASKGFFYEQYF	TGTGCCAGCAAGGGGTTTTTCTACGAGCAGTACTTC
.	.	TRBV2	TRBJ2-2	CARVRTASNTGELFF	TGTGCCAGGGTCCGGACAGCCTCGAACACCGGGGAGCTGTTTTTT
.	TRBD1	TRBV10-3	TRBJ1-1	CAANRGRLNTEAFF	TGTGCCGCGAACAGGGGGCGCTTGAACACTGAAGCTTTCTTT
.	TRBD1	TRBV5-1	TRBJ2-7	CASSGTGGTYEQYF	TGCGCCAGCAGTGGGACAGGGGGGACCTACGAGCAGTACTTC
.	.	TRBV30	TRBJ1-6	CACDVGVNSPLHF	TGTGCCTGTGATGTGGGAGTTAATTCACCCCTCCACTTT
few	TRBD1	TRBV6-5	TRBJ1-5	CASSGQGPNQPQHF	TGTGCCAGCAGTGGACAGGGGCCCAATCAGCCCCAGCATTTT
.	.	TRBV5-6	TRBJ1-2	CASSLGSQGYGYTF	TGTGCCAGCAGCTTGGGGTCCCAGGGTTATGGCTACACCTTC
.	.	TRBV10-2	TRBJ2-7	CASTRMTEPYEQYF	TGCGCCAGCACTAGAATGACGGAACCCTACGAGCAGTACTTC
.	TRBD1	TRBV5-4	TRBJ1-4	CASSATQGGSNEKLFF	TGTGCCAGCAGCGCAACCCAGGGGGGATCTAATGAAAAACTGTTTTTT
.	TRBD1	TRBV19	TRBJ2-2	CASIGGDRGSTGELFF	TGTGCCAGTATAGGGGGGGACAGGGGAAGCACCGGGGAGCTGTTTTTT
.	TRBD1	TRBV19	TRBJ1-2	CASSPQGIFYTF	TGTGCCAGTAGTCCACAGGGGATATTCTACACCTTC
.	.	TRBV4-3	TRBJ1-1	CASSQDRNTEAFF	TGCGCCAGCAGCCAAGACAGGAACACTGAAGCTTTCTTT
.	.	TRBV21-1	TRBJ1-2	CASSLRQGAKGYTF	TGTGCCAGCAGCTTGCGACAGGGGGCAAAAGGCTACACCTTC
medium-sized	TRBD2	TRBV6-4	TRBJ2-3	CASSDSTSGGDTQYF	TGTGCCAGCAGTGACTCGACTAGCGGGGGAGATACGCAGTATTTT
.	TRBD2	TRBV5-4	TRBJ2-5	CASSFGTSGGGEQETQYF	TGTGCCAGCAGCTTTGGGACTAGCGGGGGGGGAGAACAAGAGACCCAGTACTTC
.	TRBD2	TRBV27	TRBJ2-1	CASSPRLAGGTEQFF	TGTGCCAGCAGTCCCCGACTAGCGGGGGGCACTGAGCAGTTCTTC
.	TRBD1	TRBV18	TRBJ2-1	CASSRQGVIYNEQFF	TGTGCCAGCTCCCGACAGGGGGTTATATACAATGAGCAGTTCTTC
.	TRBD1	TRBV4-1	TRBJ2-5	CASSRTGSGKTQYF	TGCGCCAGCAGCCGGACAGGGTCCGGAAAGACCCAGTACTTC
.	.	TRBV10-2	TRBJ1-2	CASSEGRAYGYTF	TGCGCCAGCAGTGAGGGCAGGGCGTACGGCTACACCTTC
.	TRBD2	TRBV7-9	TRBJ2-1	CASSETTSGDKLGQFF	TGTGCCAGCAGCGAAACGACTAGCGGGGACAAGTTAGGGCAGTTCTTC
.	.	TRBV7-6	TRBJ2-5	CASSLVTSRRKETQYF	TGTGCCAGCAGCTTAGTAACTAGTCGGCGCAAAGAGACCCAGTACTTC
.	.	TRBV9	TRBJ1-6	CASSAPPGAVNSPLHF	TGTGCCAGCAGCGCCCCTCCAGGGGCAGTTAATTCACCCCTCCACTTT
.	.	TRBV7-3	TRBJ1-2	CASSLGAATFGYTF	TGTGCCAGCAGCTTAGGGGCAGCCACTTTTGGCTACACCTTC
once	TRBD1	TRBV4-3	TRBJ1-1	CASSPRQGATAEAFF	TGCGCCAGCAGCCCCCGACAGGGGGCGACCGCTGAAGCTTTCTTT
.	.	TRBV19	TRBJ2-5	CASSMNRYQETQYF	TGTGCCAGTAGTATGAACAGGTACCAAGAGACCCAGTACTTC
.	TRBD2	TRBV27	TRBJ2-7	CASSQPATSAGGYEQYF	TGTGCCAGCTCCCAACCGGCTACTAGCGCGGGGGGATACGAGCAGTACTTC
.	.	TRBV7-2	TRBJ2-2	CASSLEGSPGELFF	TGTGCCAGCAGCTTGGAGGGTAGTCCCGGGGAGCTGTTTTTT
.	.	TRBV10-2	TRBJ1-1	CASSAGGTEAFF	TGCGCCAGCAGTGCCGGAGGCACTGAAGCTTTCTTT
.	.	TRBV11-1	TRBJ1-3	CASSLRLSGNTIYF	TGTGCCAGCAGCCTCAGGCTGTCTGGAAACACCATATATTTT
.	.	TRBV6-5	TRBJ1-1	CASSGREGMNTEAFF	TGTGCCAGCAGTGGACGCGAGGGCATGAACACTGAAGCTTTCTTT
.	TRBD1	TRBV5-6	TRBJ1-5	CASSHTGTGRTLGNQPQHF	TGTGCCAGCAGCCATACCGGGACAGGTCGGACTTTAGGGAATCAGCCCCAGCATTTT
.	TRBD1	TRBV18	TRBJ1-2	CASSPLTSGTGYGYTF	TGTGCCAGCTCACCACTTACTTCCGGGACAGGGTATGGCTACACCTTC
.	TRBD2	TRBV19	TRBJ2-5	CASSIASTSGQETQYF	TGTGCCAGTAGTATAGCTTCGACTAGCGGGCAAGAGACCCAGTACTTC
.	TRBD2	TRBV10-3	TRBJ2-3	CAISTGLAGGPLTDTQYF	TGTGCCATCTCTACGGGACTAGCGGGGGGCCCTCTAACAGATACGCAGTATTTT
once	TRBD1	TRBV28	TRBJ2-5	CASSDAGGETQYF	TGTGCCAGCAGTGACGCAGGGGGAGAGACCCAGTACTTC
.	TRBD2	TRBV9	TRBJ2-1	CASSVLAGGLNEQFF	TGTGCCAGCAGCGTACTAGCGGGGGGGCTCAATGAGCAGTTCTTC
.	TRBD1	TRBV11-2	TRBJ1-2	CASSLGQGFFGYTF	TGTGCCAGCAGCTTGGGACAGGGCTTCTTTGGCTACACCTTC
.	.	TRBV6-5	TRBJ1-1	CASSQDGREAFF	TGTGCCAGCAGCCAGGACGGGAGAGAAGCTTTCTTT
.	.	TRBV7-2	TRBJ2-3	CASSFGVGRTDTQYF	TGTGCCAGCAGCTTCGGGGTTGGTCGTACAGATACGCAGTATTTT
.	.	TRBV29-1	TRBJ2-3	CSVERRGGSGTDTQYF	TGCAGCGTTGAAAGGCGGGGAGGTTCAGGCACAGATACGCAGTATTTT
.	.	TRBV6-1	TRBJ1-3	CASSEVLPADTIYF	TGTGCCAGCAGTGAAGTATTACCGGCGGACACCATATATTTT